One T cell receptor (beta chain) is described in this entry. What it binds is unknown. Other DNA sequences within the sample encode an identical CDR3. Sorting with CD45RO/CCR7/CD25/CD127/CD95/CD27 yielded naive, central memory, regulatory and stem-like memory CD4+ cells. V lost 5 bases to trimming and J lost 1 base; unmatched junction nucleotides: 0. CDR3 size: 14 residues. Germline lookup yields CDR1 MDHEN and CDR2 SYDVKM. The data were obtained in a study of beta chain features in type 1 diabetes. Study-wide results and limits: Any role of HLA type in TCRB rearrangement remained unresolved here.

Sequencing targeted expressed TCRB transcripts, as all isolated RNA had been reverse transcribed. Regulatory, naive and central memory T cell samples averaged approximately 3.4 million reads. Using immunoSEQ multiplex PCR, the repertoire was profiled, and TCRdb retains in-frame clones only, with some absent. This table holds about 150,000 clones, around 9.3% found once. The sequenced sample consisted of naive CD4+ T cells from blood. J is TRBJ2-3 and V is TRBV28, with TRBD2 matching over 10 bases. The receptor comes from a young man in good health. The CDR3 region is CASSTSGGTDTQYF. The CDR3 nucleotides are TGTGCCAGCAGTACTAGCGGGGGCACAGATACGCAGTATTTT.